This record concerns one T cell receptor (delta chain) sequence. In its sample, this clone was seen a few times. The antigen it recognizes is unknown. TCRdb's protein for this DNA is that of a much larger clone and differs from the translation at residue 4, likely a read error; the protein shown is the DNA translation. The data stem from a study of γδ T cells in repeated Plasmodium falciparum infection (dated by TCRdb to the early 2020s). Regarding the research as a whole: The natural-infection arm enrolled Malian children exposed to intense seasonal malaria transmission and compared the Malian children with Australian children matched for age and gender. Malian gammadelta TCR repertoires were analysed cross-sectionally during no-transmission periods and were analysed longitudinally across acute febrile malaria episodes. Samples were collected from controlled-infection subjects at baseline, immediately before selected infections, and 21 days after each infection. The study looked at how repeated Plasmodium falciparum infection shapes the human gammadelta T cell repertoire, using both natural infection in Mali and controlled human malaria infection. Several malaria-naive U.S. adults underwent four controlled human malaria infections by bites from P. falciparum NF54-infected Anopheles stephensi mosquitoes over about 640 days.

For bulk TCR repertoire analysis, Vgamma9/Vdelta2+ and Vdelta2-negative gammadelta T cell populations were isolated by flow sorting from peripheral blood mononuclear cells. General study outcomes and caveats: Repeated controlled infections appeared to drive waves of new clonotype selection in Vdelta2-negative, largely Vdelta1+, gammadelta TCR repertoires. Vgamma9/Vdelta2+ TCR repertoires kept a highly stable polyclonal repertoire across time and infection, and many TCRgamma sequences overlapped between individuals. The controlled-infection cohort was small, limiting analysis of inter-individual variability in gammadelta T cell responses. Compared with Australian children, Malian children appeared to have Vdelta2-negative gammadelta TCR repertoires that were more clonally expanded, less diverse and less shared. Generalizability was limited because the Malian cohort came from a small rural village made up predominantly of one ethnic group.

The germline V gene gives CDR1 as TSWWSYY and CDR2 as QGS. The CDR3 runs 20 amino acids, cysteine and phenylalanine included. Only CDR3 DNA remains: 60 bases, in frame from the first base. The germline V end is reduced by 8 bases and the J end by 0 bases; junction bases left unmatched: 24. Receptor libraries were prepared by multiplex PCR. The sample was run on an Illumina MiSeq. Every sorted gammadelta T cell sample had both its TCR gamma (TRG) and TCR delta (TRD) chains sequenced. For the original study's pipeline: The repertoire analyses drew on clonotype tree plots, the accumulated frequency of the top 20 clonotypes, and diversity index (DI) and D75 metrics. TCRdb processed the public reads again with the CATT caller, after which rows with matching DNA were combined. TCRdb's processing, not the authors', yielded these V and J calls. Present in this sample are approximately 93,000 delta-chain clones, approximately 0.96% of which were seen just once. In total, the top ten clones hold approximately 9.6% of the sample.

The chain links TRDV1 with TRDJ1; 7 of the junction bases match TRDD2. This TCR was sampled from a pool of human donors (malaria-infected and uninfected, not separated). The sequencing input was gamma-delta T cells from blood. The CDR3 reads CALRASLLAFLYPYTDKLIF. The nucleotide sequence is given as TGTGCTCTTAGGGCATCCCTACTCGCCTTCCTCTACCCCTACACCGATAAACTCATCTTT.